Following are 3 T cell receptor beta chains from one sample sequenced in a study of Tregs in tolerant kidney transplant recipients (dated by TCRdb to between 2019 and 2020). Libraries came from the immunoSEQ multiplex PCR assay. Entries here come from immuneACCESS through TCRdb and include only in-frame sequences with V and J called. Some clones fail to appear in such tables; in the studies checked, an unresolved V gene covers under half of the shortfall, and the cause of the remainder is unknown. The sample's clone listing holds 30,000 to 35,000 clones. The top ten hold roughly 8% of the sample. The time point label, as the study defines it: blood sample drawn before combined kidney and bone marrow transplant. The specimen was CD8+ T cells from blood, collected before the transplant. These receptors all come from a human donor who received a combined kidney and bone marrow transplant.

With regard to this clone: From the germline J gene comes the end of the CDR3, since the read stops 3 residues before it. V gene TRBV11-3 combines with J gene TRBJ1-3; perhaps TRBD1 as D (6 bases). The CDR3 sequence is 15 residues long. CDR1 and CDR2 (germline): SGHNT, YENEEA. The V end lost 1 base, the J end lost 4 bases, and 11 bases lay between the germline ends. CDR3 protein: CASSLGWGPGNTIYF. The sequenced part of the CDR3 DNA is TGTGCCAGCAGCTTAGGCTGGGGGCCCGGAAACACC.

Remarks on this clone: The read falls 3 residues short of the CDR3 end, and the missing part is taken from the germline J gene. The chain couples TRBV2 to TRBJ1-2; the D is unclear. The CDR3 covers 11 residues. The V gene lost 4 bases and the J gene lost 6 bases, with 6 bases spanning the gap. Germline-derived CDR1 and CDR2 are SNHLY and FYNNEI. CDR3 sequence: CASSAVNGYTF. The sequenced part of the CDR3 DNA is TGTGCCAGCAGTGCAGTAAATGGC.

Worth noting for this clone: The read ends 3 residues early relative to the CDR3; the germline J gene fills the gap. The chain uses TRBV18 and TRBJ2-7; possibly TRBD2 for D (6 bases). Germline loops: CDR1 KGHSH, CDR2 LQKENI. V was trimmed by 2 bases and J by 0 bases, leaving 8 bases between them. The CDR3 has 14 amino acids. CDR3 amino acids: CASSPASDSYEQYF. The sequenced CDR3 bases are TGTGCCAGCTCACCAGCTAGCGACTCCTACGAG.